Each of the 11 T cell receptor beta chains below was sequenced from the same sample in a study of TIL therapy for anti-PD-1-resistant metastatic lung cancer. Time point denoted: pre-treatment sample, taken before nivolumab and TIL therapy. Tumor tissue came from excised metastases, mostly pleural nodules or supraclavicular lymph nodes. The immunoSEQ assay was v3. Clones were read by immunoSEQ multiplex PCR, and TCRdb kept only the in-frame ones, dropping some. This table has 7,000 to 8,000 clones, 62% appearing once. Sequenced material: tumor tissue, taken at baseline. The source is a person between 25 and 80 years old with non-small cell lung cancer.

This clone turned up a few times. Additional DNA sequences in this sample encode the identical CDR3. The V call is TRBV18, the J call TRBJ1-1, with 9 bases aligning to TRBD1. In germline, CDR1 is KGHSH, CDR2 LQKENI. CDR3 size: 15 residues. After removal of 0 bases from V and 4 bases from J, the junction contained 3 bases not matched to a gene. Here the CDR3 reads CASSPPQGQGTEAFF. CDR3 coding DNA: TGTGCCAGCTCACCACCACAGGGACAGGGCACTGAAGCTTTCTTT.

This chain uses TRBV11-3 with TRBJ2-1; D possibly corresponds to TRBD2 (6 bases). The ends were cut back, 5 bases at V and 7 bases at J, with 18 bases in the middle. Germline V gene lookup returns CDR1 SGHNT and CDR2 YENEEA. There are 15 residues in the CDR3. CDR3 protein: CASSPRRGSGNEQFF. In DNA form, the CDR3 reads TGTGCCAGCAGCCCCCGACGGGGGAGTGGGAATGAGCAGTTCTTC.

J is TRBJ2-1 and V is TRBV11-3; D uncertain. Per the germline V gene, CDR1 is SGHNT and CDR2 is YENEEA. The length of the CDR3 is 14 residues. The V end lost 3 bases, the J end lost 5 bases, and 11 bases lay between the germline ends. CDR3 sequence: CASSFTFADNEQFF. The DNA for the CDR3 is TGTGCCAGCAGCTTTACGTTCGCCGACAATGAGCAGTTCTTC.

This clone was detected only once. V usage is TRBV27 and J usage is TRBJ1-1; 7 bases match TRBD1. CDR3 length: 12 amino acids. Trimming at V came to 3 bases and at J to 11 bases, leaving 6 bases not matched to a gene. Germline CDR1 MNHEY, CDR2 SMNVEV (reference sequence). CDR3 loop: CASSFLQGDAFF. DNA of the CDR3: TGTGCCAGCAGTTTCCTCCAGGGGGATGCTTTCTTT.

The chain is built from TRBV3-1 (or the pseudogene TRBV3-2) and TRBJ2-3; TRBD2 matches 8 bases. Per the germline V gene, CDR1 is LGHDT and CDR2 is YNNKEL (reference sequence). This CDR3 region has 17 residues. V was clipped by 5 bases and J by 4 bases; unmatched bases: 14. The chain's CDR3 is CASSDPTEAGVADTQYF. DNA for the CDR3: TGTGCCAGCAGCGATCCGACGGAAGCGGGAGTGGCAGATACGCAGTATTTT.

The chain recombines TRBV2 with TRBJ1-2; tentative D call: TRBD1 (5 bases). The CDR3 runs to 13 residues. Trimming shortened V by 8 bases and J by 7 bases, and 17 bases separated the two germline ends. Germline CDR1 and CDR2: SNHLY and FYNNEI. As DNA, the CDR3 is TGTGCCAGCTCTACCGGGGGGGGAAGTGGCTACACCTTC. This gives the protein CASSTGGGSGYTF.

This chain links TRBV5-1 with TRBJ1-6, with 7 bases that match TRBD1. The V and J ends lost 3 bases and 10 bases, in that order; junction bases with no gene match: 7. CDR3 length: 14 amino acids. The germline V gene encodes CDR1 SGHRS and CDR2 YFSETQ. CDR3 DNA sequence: TGCGCCAGCAGCTCCGGACAGGCGAGATCACCCCTCCACTTT. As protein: CASSSGQARSPLHF.

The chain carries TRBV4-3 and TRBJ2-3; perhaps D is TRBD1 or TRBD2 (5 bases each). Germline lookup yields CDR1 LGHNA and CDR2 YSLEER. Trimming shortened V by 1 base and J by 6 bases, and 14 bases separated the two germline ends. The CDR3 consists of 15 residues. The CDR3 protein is CASSQGDLILDTQYF. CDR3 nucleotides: TGCGCCAGCAGCCAAGGGGACCTAATTCTGGATACGCAGTATTTT.

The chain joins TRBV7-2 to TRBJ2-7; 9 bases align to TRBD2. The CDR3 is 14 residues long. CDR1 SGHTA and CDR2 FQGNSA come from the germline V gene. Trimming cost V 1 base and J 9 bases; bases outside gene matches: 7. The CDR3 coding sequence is TGTGCCAGCAGCTTAGGGGCTAGCGGGGCCAGGCAGTACTTC. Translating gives CASSLGASGARQYF.

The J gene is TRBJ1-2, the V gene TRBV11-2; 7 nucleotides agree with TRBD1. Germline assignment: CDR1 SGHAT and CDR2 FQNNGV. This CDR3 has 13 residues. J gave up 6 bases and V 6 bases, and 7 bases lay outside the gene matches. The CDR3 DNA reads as TGTGCCAGCAGACTAACAGGGGACGATGGCTACACCTTC. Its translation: CASRLTGDDGYTF.

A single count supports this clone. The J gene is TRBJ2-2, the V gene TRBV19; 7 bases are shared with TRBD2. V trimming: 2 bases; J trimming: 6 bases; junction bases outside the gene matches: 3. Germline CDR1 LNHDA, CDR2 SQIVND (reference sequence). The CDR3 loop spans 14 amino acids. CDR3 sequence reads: CASSIRGRAGELFF. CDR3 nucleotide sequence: TGTGCCAGTAGTATAAGAGGGAGGGCCGGGGAGCTGTTTTTT.